This record looks at one T cell receptor (beta chain) sequence and its context. This entry is derived from a study of blood T cell repertoires in COVID-19. Only in-frame clones appear in the TCRdb table, and some are missing; sequencing was by immunoSEQ multiplex PCR. The table shows about 210,000 clones, with around four fifths occurring only once. Germline V gene lookup returns CDR1 LNHDA and CDR2 SQIVND (reference sequence). This CDR3 has 14 residues. With 6 bases clipped from V and 6 bases from J, the junction kept 6 bases outside the gene matches. This TCR was sampled from a man in his forties who had recovered from COVID-19. The chain joins TRBV19 to TRBJ1-5, with 9 positions matching TRBD1. Sequencing input: PBMCs or T cells enriched from blood (not recorded which). The CDR3 DNA reads as TGTGCCAGTAGGACAGGGGGTGGCAGTCAGCCCCAGCATTTT. It yields the protein CASRTGGGSQPQHF.